Listed here are 23 T cell receptor beta chains from one sample, sequenced in a study of blood T cell repertoires in COVID-19. Sequencing used immunoSEQ multiplex PCR; TCRdb keeps in-frame clones, though not all of them. This repertoire shows more than 200,000 clones, about 81% found once; its top ten account for approximately 8%. The specimen sequenced was peripheral blood. The receptors were gathered from a woman of 80 years or more with COVID-19, enrolled during active disease.

A word on this clone: The junction does not match germline at one end; this may be a read error. This sequence joins TRBV3-1 (or the pseudogene TRBV3-2) and TRBJ1-2; D possibly corresponds to TRBD1 (5 bases). CDR1 is LGHDT and CDR2 is YNNKEL in the germline V gene (reference sequence). The CDR3 is made up of 11 amino acids. CDR3 DNA: TGTGCCAGCAGCGGGGCGTTAGGGCCACACTTC. Its translation: CASSGALGPHF.

The chain carries TRBV15 and TRBJ1-4; 8 nucleotides align to TRBD1. The V segment lost 1 base and the J segment 8 bases; nucleotides outside the gene matches: 6. The CDR3 sequence is 15 residues long. Germline-derived CDR1 and CDR2 are LNHNV and YYDKDF (reference sequence). The CDR3 sequence: CATSRGQGLGEKLFF. The CDR3 bases are TGTGCCACCAGCAGAGGACAGGGGTTAGGGGAAAAACTGTTTTTT.

The chain employs TRBV7-8 and TRBJ1-5; D not certain. Trimming left V 2 bases short and J 6 bases short, with 14 bases between. Germline V gene data show CDR1 as SGHVS and CDR2 as FQNEAQ. The CDR3 contains 15 residues. CDR3 in amino acids: CASSLRSARSQPQHF. CDR3 nucleotides: TGTGCCAGCAGCTTAAGGTCAGCTCGGAGTCAGCCCCAGCATTTT. Based on the CDR3 plus reference TRBV7-8 and TRBJ1-5, the full variable domain is GAGVSQSPRYKVAKRGQDVALRCDPISGHVSLFWYQQALGQGPEFLTYFQNEAQLDKSGLPSDRFFAERPEGSVSTLKIQRTQQEDSAVYLCASSLRSARSQPQHFGDGTRLSIL.

This clone was found once. The CDR3 bases are TGTGCCAGCAGTCTACAGGGGCTTAATGAAAAACTGTTTTTT. Its protein product is CASSLQGLNEKLFF. This sequence joins TRBV6-5 and TRBJ1-4, with 7 bases matching TRBD1. This CDR3 has 14 residues. Germline V gene data show CDR1 as MNHEY and CDR2 as SVGAGI. Trimming took 5 bases from V and 4 from J; bases not matched to a gene: 4.

The count of this clone is one. This chain uses TRBV7-2 with TRBJ1-2; a possible D gene is TRBD1 (5 bases). Germline V gene lookup returns CDR1 SGHTA and CDR2 FQGNSA. This CDR3 has 14 residues. The germline V and J ends were trimmed by 3 bases and 6 bases, with 14 bases remaining between them. DNA of the CDR3: TGTGCCAGCAGCTTCGGCAGGGTAATGAATGGCTACACCTTC. Encoded protein: CASSFGRVMNGYTF. Using reference TRBV7-2 and TRBJ1-2 for the parts outside the CDR3, the full variable domain is GAGVSQSPSNKVTEKGKDVELRCDPISGHTALYWYRQSLGQGLEFLIYFQGNSAPDKSGLPSDRFSAERTGGSVSTLTIQRTQQEDSAVYLCASSFGRVMNGYTFGSGTRLTVV.

The chain uses TRBV5-1 and TRBJ2-3; 8 bases fit TRBD2. Looked up from germline, CDR1 is SGHRS and CDR2 is YFSETQ. This CDR3 is 16 amino acids long. After removal of 5 bases from V and 5 bases from J, the junction contained 13 bases not matched to a gene. In DNA, the CDR3 is TGCGCCAGCAGTTCCCCGGGGGGGCACTTAGGAGATACGCAGTATTTT. This sequence encodes CASSSPGGHLGDTQYF.

The chain uses TRBV15 and TRBJ2-1; 11 nucleotides agree with TRBD2. Germline values: CDR1 LNHNV, CDR2 YYDKDF (reference sequence). Trimming at V came to 5 bases and at J to 7 bases, leaving 7 bases not matched to a gene. This CDR3 has 15 residues. This CDR3 reads CATSPRLAGRNEQFF. In DNA form, the CDR3 reads TGTGCCACCAGCCCCCGACTAGCGGGGAGGAATGAGCAGTTCTTC.

The V and J genes are TRBV9 and TRBJ1-6; TRBD1 might be the D (6 bases). V lost 3 bases, J lost 7 bases, and 20 bases lay in between. This CDR3 comprises 17 residues. Germline CDR1 and CDR2: SGDLS and YYNGEE. The CDR3 DNA follows: TGTGCCAGCAGCGGGGACACAAGTGGCGGGTTGAATTCACCCCTCCACTTT. This encodes CASSGDTSGGLNSPLHF.

The table lists this clone with a few counts. The DNA of the CDR3 is TGTGCCAGCAGCCACCCCGACCAGCGCGACGCGCAGTATTTT. Its translation: CASSHPDQRDAQYF. J is TRBJ2-3 and V is TRBV3-1 (or the pseudogene TRBV3-2); D is unresolved. Looked up from germline, CDR1 is LGHDT and CDR2 is YNNKEL (reference sequence). Trimming stripped 3 bases from V and 10 bases from J, with 17 bases between. This CDR3 has 14 residues.

This chain uses TRBV30 with TRBJ1-5; 10 positions match TRBD1. The CDR3 loop spans 16 amino acids. Germline V CDR1 and CDR2: GTSNPN, SVGIG (reference sequence). Germline trimming cut 3 bases from V and 5 bases from J; bases unmatched to any gene: 10. CDR3 nucleotides: TGTGCCTGGAGCAGAAGCGGGACAGGGGCGGATCAGCCCCAGCATTTT. It translates to CAWSRSGTGADQPQHF.

This clone has just a few counts. The V and J genes are TRBV30 and TRBJ2-7, with 8 bases that match TRBD2. From germline, CDR1 is GTSNPN and CDR2 SVGIG (reference sequence). The CDR3 length is 14 residues. Trimming cost V 0 bases and J 3 bases; bases outside gene matches: 4. The CDR3 region is CAWSVVSGNYEQYF. In nucleotides, the CDR3 is TGTGCCTGGAGTGTGGTTAGCGGGAACTACGAGCAGTACTTC.

V and J are TRBV13 and TRBJ2-7, with 9 bases lining up with TRBD1. Per the germline V gene, CDR1 is PRHDT and CDR2 is FYEKMQ (reference sequence). CDR3 length: 13 amino acids. Trimming cost V 7 bases and J 2 bases; bases outside gene matches: 3. Here the CDR3 reads CASTRQGAYEQYF. The CDR3 nucleotides are TGTGCCAGCACCCGACAGGGGGCCTACGAGCAGTACTTC.

V is TRBV6-5 and J is TRBJ2-2, with D perhaps matching TRBD2 (5 bases). The germline CDR1 and CDR2 sequences are MNHEY and SVGAGI. The CDR3 covers 15 residues. Trimming removed 10 bases at V and 0 bases at J, with 15 bases between. The CDR3 sequence: CATKTGKTNTGELFF. In DNA, the CDR3 is TGTGCCACAAAAACCGGGAAAACGAACACCGGGGAGCTGTTTTTT.

This chain connects TRBV2 to TRBJ2-6; D perhaps matches TRBD2 (5 bases). Trimming removed 7 bases from V and 0 bases from J, with 13 bases in between. Germline V gives CDR1 SNHLY, CDR2 FYNNEI. The CDR3 length is 16 residues. The CDR3 reads CASTRGHTSGANVLTF. Here the CDR3 DNA reads TGTGCCAGCACCCGGGGTCATACCTCTGGGGCCAACGTCCTGACTTTC.

The chain couples TRBV15 to TRBJ1-1; D is perhaps TRBD1 (6 bases). Trimming left V 0 bases short and J 1 base short, with 12 bases between. This CDR3 contains 16 residues. Looked up from germline, CDR1 is LNHNV and CDR2 is YYDKDF (reference sequence). The CDR3, as DNA: TGTGCCACCAGCAGAGATCGGGGGGCTCAGAACACTGAAGCTTTCTTT. This encodes CATSRDRGAQNTEAFF.

This chain joins TRBV30 and TRBJ1-2; 7 bases are a match to TRBD1. This CDR3 is 12 amino acids long. Germline V gene data show CDR1 as GTSNPN and CDR2 as SVGIG (reference sequence). V shed 5 bases and J 2 bases; nucleotides not matched to a gene: 2. CDR3 sequence reads: CAWQQGNYGYTF. CDR3 bases: TGTGCCTGGCAACAGGGGAACTATGGCTACACCTTC.

The CDR3 reads CASSGLSQSYGYTF. The CDR3 DNA is TGTGCCAGTAGTGGATTGTCACAGAGCTATGGCTACACCTTC. This chain links TRBV19 with TRBJ1-2; D is unresolved. V lost 5 bases to trimming and J lost 4 bases, with 14 bases between them. The CDR3 totals 14 residues. Germline CDR1 is LNHDA and CDR2 is SQIVND (reference sequence).

The chain joins TRBV19 to TRBJ1-2; no reliable D call. There are 13 residues in the CDR3. CDR1 is LNHDA, CDR2 SQIVND, per germline (reference sequence). Trimming left V 4 bases short and J 4 bases short, with 10 bases between. The CDR3 nucleotides read TGTGCCAGTAGTAACGGGAATTCCTATGGCTACACCTTC. This encodes CASSNGNSYGYTF.

This clone has just a few counts. The rearrangement joins TRBV27 to TRBJ1-5, with 9 nucleotides matching TRBD1. V lost 4 bases to trimming and J lost 2 bases; unmatched junction nucleotides: 12. This CDR3 region has 18 residues. CDR1 is MNHEY, CDR2 SMNVEV, per germline (reference sequence). This CDR3 is CASSSTGGGTWGNQPQHF. CDR3 sequence (DNA): TGTGCCAGCAGTTCGACAGGGGGGGGGACCTGGGGCAATCAGCCCCAGCATTTT.

This clone was detected only once. The chain carries TRBV14 and TRBJ1-1, with D perhaps TRBD1 (5 bases). The V end was cut by 2 bases, the J end by 1 base, with 5 bases between. This CDR3 has 13 residues. Germline lookup yields CDR1 SGHDN and CDR2 FVKESK. The CDR3: CASSQTGNTEAFF. The CDR3 DNA sequence: TGTGCCAGCAGCCAAACAGGGAACACTGAAGCTTTCTTT.

The CDR3 is CASSQNRGTGELFF. CDR3 in DNA: TGCGCCAGCAGCCAAAACAGGGGCACCGGGGAGCTGTTTTTT. V is TRBV4-1 and J is TRBJ2-2; 7 nucleotides align to TRBD1. The germline V gene has CDR1 MGHRA and CDR2 YSYEKL. This CDR3 region has 14 residues. Trimming took 2 bases from V and 4 from J; bases not matched to a gene: 1.

The rearrangement links TRBV18 to TRBJ2-1, with TRBD2 matching 13 bases. The CDR3 has 16 amino acids. The trim removed 5 bases at V and 7 bases at J, leaving 8 bases unmatched. Germline CDR1 reads KGHSH; CDR2 reads LQKENI. This CDR3 reads CASSATLAGGGNEQFF. The CDR3 DNA is TGTGCCAGCTCAGCCACACTAGCGGGAGGGGGTAATGAGCAGTTCTTC.

This chain connects TRBV6-5 to TRBJ1-1; 7 bases agree with TRBD1. The CDR3 totals 15 residues. Losses at the gene ends were 6 bases for V and 1 base for J; bases not matched to a gene: 8. CDR1 is MNHEY and CDR2 is SVGAGI in the germline V gene. CDR3 in amino acids: CASRASQGWNTEAFF. CDR3 coding DNA: TGTGCCAGCAGGGCCTCACAGGGGTGGAACACTGAAGCTTTCTTT.